This T cell receptor (beta chain) was identified during a study of control samples from healthy donors and cancer patients. From germline, CDR1 is SGHAT and CDR2 FQNNGV. The CDR3 spans 14 residues. With V trimmed by 6 bases and J by 6 bases, 9 bases remained unmatched. Clones were sequenced by immunoSEQ multiplex PCR, and TCRdb holds only the in-frame ones, with some missing. The sample has 120,000 to 150,000 clones, 75% to 95% seen once. The J gene is TRBJ1-2, the V gene TRBV11-2, with TRBD1 identical over 8 bases. Sequencing used blood. The sequence came from a man aged 25-40 years in good health. The CDR3 nucleotides are TGTGCCAGCAGTTTGACAGGGGAGTCTCATGGCTACACCTTC. Translation: CASSLTGESHGYTF.